This T cell receptor beta chain stems from a study of blood T cell repertoires in COVID-19. Data came from immunoSEQ multiplex PCR; TCRdb stores just in-frame clones and leaves some out. This table holds more than 140,000 clones, around nine tenths found once. The germline gives CDR1 KGHSH, CDR2 LQKENI. This CDR3 has 16 residues. With V trimmed by 2 bases and J by 11 bases, 15 bases remained unmatched. This clonotype originated in a woman in her sixties with acute or convalescent COVID-19. The chain recombines TRBV18 with TRBJ1-5, with 7 positions matching TRBD1. Sample: peripheral blood. The CDR3 is CASSPSMAGGTAAQHF. The CDR3 coding sequence is TGTGCCAGCTCACCAAGTATGGCAGGGGGTACCGCGGCCCAGCATTTT.